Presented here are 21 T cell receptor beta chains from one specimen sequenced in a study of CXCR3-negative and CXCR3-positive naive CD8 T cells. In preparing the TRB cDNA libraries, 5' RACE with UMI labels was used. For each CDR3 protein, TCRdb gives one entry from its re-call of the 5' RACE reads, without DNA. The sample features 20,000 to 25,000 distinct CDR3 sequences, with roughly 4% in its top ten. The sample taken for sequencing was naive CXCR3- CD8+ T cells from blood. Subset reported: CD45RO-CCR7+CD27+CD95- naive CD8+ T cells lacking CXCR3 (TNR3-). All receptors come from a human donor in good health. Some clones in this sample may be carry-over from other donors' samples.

The CDR3 sequence is CASSEGLATDTEAFF. V is TRBV2 and J is TRBJ1-1. The CDR3 totals 15 residues. Germline CDR1 is SNHLY and CDR2 is FYNNEI. The full variable domain, completed using reference TRBV2 and TRBJ1-1, is EPEVTQTPSHQVTQMGQEVILRCVPISNHLYFYWYRQILGQKVEFLVSFYNNEISEKSEIFDDQFSVERPDGSNFTLKIRSTKLEDSAMYFCASSEGLATDTEAFFGQGTRLTVV.

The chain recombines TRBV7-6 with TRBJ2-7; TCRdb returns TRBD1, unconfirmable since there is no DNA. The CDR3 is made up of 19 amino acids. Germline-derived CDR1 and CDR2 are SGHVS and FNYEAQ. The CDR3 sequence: CASSLNPPSRTGGGYEQYF.

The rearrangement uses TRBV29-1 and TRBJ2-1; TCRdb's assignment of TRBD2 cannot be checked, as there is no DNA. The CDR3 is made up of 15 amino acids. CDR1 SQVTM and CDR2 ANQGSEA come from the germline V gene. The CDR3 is CSAMPGTHSYNEQFF.

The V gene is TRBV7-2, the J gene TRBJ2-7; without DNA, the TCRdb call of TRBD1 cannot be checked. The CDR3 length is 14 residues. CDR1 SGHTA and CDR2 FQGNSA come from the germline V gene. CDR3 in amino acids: CASSLMGADYEQYF.

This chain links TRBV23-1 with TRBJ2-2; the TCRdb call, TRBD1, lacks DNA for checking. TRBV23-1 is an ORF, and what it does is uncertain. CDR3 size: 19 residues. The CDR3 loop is CASSQRRTPTGDNTGELFF.

CDR3 protein: CASSQGYTSGGPEETQYF. The chain carries TRBV3-1 and TRBJ2-5; TCRdb proposes TRBD2, but this gene call is untestable without DNA. The CDR3 length is 18 residues. The germline CDR1 and CDR2 sequences are LGHDT and YNNKEL (reference sequence).

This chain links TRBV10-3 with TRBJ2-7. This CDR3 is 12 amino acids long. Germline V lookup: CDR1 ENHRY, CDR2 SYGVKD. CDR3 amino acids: CAISEMNNEQYF.

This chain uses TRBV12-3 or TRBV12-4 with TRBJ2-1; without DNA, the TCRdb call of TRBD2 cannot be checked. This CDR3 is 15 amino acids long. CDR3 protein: CASSKGLAGGNEQFF.

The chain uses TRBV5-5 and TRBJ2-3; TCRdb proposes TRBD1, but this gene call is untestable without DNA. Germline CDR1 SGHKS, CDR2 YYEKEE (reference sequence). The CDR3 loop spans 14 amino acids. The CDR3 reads CASSLARGVDTQYF.

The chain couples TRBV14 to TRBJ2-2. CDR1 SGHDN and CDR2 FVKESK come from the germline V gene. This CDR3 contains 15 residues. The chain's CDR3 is CASSHINANTGELFF. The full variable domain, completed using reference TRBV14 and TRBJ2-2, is EAGVTQFPSHSVIEKGQTVTLRCDPISGHDNLYWYRRVMGKEIKFLLHFVKESKQDESGMPNNRFLAERTGGTYSTLKVQPAELEDSGVYFCASSHINANTGELFFGEGSRLTVL.

CDR3 in amino acids: CASSLSGLDYEQYF. V and J are TRBV7-2 and TRBJ2-7; TCRdb lists TRBD2, though no DNA is available to test this call. The V gene's germline CDR1 is SGHTA and CDR2 FQGNSA. CDR3 size: 14 residues.

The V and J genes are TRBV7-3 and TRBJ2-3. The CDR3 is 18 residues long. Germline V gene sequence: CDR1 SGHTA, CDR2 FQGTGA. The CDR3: CASSPYDGVWGFTDTQYF.

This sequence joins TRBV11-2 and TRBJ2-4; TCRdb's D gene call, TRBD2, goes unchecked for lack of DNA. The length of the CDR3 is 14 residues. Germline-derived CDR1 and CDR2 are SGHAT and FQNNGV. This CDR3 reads CASSPSRVEGIQYF.

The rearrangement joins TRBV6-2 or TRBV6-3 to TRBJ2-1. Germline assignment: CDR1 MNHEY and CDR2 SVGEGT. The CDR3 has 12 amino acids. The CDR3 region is CASSYWEDEQFF.

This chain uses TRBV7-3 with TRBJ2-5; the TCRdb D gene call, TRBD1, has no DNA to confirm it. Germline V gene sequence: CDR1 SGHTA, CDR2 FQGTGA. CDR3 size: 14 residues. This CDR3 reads CASSSSGGVETQYF.

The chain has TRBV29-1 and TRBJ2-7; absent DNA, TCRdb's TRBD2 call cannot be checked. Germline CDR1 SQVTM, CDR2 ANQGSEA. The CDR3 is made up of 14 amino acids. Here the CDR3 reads CSVKTSGSDYEQYF.

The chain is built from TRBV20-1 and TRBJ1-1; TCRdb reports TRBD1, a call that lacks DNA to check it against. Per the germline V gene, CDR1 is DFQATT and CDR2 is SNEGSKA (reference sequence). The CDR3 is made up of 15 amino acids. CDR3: CSGGTGRLGNTEAFF.

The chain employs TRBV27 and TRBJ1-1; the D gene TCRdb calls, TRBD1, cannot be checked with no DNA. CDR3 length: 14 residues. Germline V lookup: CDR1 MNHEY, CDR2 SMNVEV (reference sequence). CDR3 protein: CATHPGHGNTEAFF.

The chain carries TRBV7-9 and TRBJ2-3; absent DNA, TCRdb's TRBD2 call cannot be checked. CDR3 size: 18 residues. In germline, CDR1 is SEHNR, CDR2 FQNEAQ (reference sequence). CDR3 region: CASSPRRSAELAADTQYF.

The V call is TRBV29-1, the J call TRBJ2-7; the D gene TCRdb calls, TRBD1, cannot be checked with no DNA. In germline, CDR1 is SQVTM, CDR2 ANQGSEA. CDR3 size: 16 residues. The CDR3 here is CSVVPVLGRGPLEQYF.

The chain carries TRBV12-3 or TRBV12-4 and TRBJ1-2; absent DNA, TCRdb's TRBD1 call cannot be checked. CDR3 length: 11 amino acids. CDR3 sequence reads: CASSFGDGYTF.